This TCR beta chain emerged from a study of cytomegalovirus exposure and HLA in healthy donors. Study-wide findings and caveats: Sequencing artifact likely explains a cluster of highly shared sequence variants. TCR beta chain V- and J-gene trimming was linked, in a later analysis, to a missense variant in DCLRE1C. In a later analysis, HLA-associated TCR beta chains were more clonally expanded than equally common others.

The study sampled nominally healthy donors, though unrecorded immune exposures were likely. The PCR was carried out with 60 Vbeta primers and 13 Jbeta primers. Profiled with immunoSEQ multiplex PCR; TCRdb holds only in-frame clones, not every one. The data contain roughly 140,000 clones, around three quarters of them singletons. As to this clone: No antigen is known for it.

CDR3 length equals 14 residues. From germline, CDR1 is SGHRS and CDR2 YFSETQ. Trimming removed 1 base from V and 4 bases from J, with 10 bases in between. This chain links TRBV5-1 with TRBJ2-3; tentatively, D is TRBD1 (6 bases). Material for sequencing was PBMCs. The TCR originated in a man aged 35 to 55 in good health and CMV-seronegative. CDR3 coding DNA: TGCGCCAGCAGCTTGTCACAGGGCCCAGATACGCAGTATTTT. Translating it yields CASSLSQGPDTQYF.